This T cell receptor (beta chain) was sequenced during a study of T cell changes during pregnancy in multiple sclerosis. Here immunoSEQ multiplex PCR was the method, and the copy in TCRdb shows in-frame clones only, minus some. The table shows more than 95,000 clones, with about 93% occurring only once. The CDR3 is 16 residues long. Germline CDR1 reads SGHRS; CDR2 reads YFSETQ. Trimming pared 4 bases from V and 0 bases from J, leaving 16 bases between. This sequence was found in a female donor with multiple sclerosis, enrolled in a pregnancy study. The material sequenced was peripheral blood, taken after pregnancy. V usage is TRBV5-1 and J usage is TRBJ1-1, with D tentatively TRBD1 (5 bases). DNA of the CDR3: TGCGCCAGCAGCGCCTTGGGGGGGATCTTGAACACTGAAGCTTTCTTT. Translating gives CASSALGGILNTEAFF. The full variable domain, in which reference TRBV5-1 and TRBJ1-1 provide the parts outside the CDR3, is KAGVTQTPRYLIKTRGQQVTLSCSPISGHRSVSWYQQTPGQGLQFLFEYFSETQRNKGNFPGRFSGRQFSNSRSEMNVSTLELGDSALYLCASSALGGILNTEAFFGQGTRLTVV.